A single sample is the source of the 4 T cell receptor beta chains below, sequenced in a study of sequential checkpoint blockade in melanoma (dated by TCRdb to 2018 to 2020). The protocol used for the library was the immunoSEQ multiplex PCR assay. Not all clones reach the TCRdb copy of this immuneACCESS table, which keeps in-frame sequences only. Checked studies attribute under half of the gap to unresolved V genes and leave the rest unexplained. The sample profile shows 5,000 to 6,000 clones; around 28% of them were found once. 20% to 25% of the sample comes from the top ten. What this sample's treatment or condition label stands for: randomized to nivolumab then ipilimumab (arm A) or the reverse (arm B). This specimen was tumor tissue (inferred from file names), taken from a patient given nivolumab and ipilimumab in sequence. The receptors derive from a human donor with melanoma.

The rearrangement joins TRBV10-2 to TRBJ1-1; D is uncertain. CDR1 is WSHSY and CDR2 is SAAADI in the germline V gene. The CDR3 loop spans 15 amino acids. Trimming left V 0 bases short and J 5 bases short, with 13 bases between. The CDR3 spells CASSESHPRLTEAFF. The CDR3 bases are TGCGCCAGCAGTGAGTCCCATCCCCGTCTGACTGAAGCTTTCTTT.

The chain recombines TRBV25-1 with TRBJ2-5, with TRBD1 matching over 9 bases. Germline V gene sequence: CDR1 MGHDK, CDR2 SYGVNS. The CDR3 extends over 15 amino acids. Germline trimming cut 2 bases from V and 5 bases from J; bases unmatched to any gene: 6. The CDR3 nucleotides are TGTGCCAGCAGTGAAGCTCTCGGACAGGGGGAGACCCAGTACTTC. Amino acid sequence: CASSEALGQGETQYF. Based on the CDR3 plus reference TRBV25-1 and TRBJ2-5, the full variable domain is EADIYQTPRYLVIGTGKKITLECSQTMGHDKMYWYQQDPGMELHLIHYSYGVNSTEKGDLSSESTVSRIRTEHFPLTLESARPSHTSQYLCASSEALGQGETQYFGPGTRLLVL.

V usage is TRBV28 and J usage is TRBJ1-2; D not resolved. V lost 5 bases, J lost 8 bases, and 15 bases lay in between. Per the germline V gene, CDR1 is MDHEN and CDR2 is SYDVKM. CDR3 size: 13 residues. The CDR3 DNA reads TGTGCCAGCAGTAAAAGGAGGGCGTACGGCTACACCTTC. This translates into CASSKRRAYGYTF.

V usage is TRBV5-1 and J usage is TRBJ2-2, with D possibly TRBD1 on 5 matching bases. V lost 0 bases to trimming and J lost 6 bases, with 12 bases between them. The germline V gene has CDR1 SGHRS and CDR2 YFSETQ. This CDR3 spans 15 amino acids. CDR3 protein: CASSLDGSRAGELFF. The CDR3 DNA sequence: TGCGCCAGCAGCTTGGACGGGTCCAGGGCCGGGGAGCTGTTTTTT. Supplemented by reference TRBV5-1 and TRBJ2-2, the full variable domain reads KAGVTQTPRYLIKTRGQQVTLSCSPISGHRSVSWYQQTPGQGLQFLFEYFSETQRNKGNFPGRFSGRQFSNSRSEMNVSTLELGDSALYLCASSLDGSRAGELFFGEGSRLTVL.